A selection of T cell receptor beta chains follows, all from one sample in a study of T-cell reconstitution after alpha-beta-depleted transplantation in children. Each CDR3 protein gets one entry after TCRdb re-called the PCR reads with MiXCR. The profile covers about 360,000 distinct CDR3 sequences, with less than 15% appearing a single time and around 4.5% taken by the ten largest. The sample here was PBMCs, taken from the stem cell graft. The receptor source for this set is a human donor who donated a stem cell graft to a child with Fanconi anemia. CDR3s leave out the opening cysteine and the closing phenylalanine or tryptophan. Fields, in order: V gene, J gene, CDR3 protein.

TRBV12-3/TRBV12-4	TRBJ1-2	ASSTFGGGYT
TRBV6-5	TRBJ1-6	ASSYSRDRALVSPLH
TRBV6-1	TRBJ2-7	ASTNGQGAHEQY
TRBV9	TRBJ2-5	ASSVGSWGRGPQETQY
TRBV10-3	TRBJ1-5	AISDLGGDQPQH
TRBV12-3/TRBV12-4	TRBJ1-4	ASSSTGVEEKLF
TRBV7-6	TRBJ1-2	ASSPDPTGIYGYT
TRBV12-3/TRBV12-4	TRBJ2-3	ASSPRGLEADTQY
TRBV20-1	TRBJ2-5	SANTPTLKETQY
TRBV28	TRBJ2-3	ASSGYRDRGPDTQY
TRBV7-8	TRBJ2-5	ASILDWERETQY
TRBV2	TRBJ1-2	ASSPGEGYHGYT
TRBV7-2	TRBJ2-3	ASSRGGWSDTQY
TRBV2	TRBJ1-2	ASMEGRGFRGYT
TRBV7-9	TRBJ2-5	ASSLLWDQETQY
TRBV10-2	TRBJ1-3	ASRDMDSGNTIY
TRBV11-2	TRBJ2-1	ASSLDLPDRFPPNEQF
TRBV4-2	TRBJ1-2	ASSQELPGQKNGYT
TRBV6-1	TRBJ2-4	ASSRTTGTAGAKNIQY
TRBV5-5	TRBJ2-3	ASSLVGPHTDTQY
TRBV6-5	TRBJ2-1	ASSYGRVNEQF
TRBV5-1	TRBJ2-1	ASSSDSYNEQF
TRBV28	TRBJ2-2	ASSLFIVTGKSGELF
TRBV12-3/TRBV12-4	TRBJ1-1	ASSLLGSPTRAEAF
TRBV7-8	TRBJ2-2	ASSPPLVAGELF
TRBV27	TRBJ2-5	ASRRTRGTQY
TRBV12-3/TRBV12-4	TRBJ2-7	ASNQRGRGSSYEQY
TRBV19	TRBJ2-1	ASSTQGGASNEQF
TRBV10-3	TRBJ1-1	AISDAGQGPNTEAF
TRBV6-2/TRBV6-3	TRBJ2-3	ASRLGTSHWADTQY
TRBV20-1	TRBJ1-2	SARVDGMGYT
TRBV12-3/TRBV12-4	TRBJ2-3	ASSFSELRGEDTQY
TRBV5-5	TRBJ2-2	ASSLVGPGELF
TRBV7-6	TRBJ2-3	ASSASLGGTDTQY
TRBV19	TRBJ2-2	ASSPVLAGTGELF
TRBV12-3/TRBV12-4	TRBJ1-5	ASSLGIGVGSNQPQH
TRBV20-1	TRBJ2-5	SANPPGGLGGETQY
TRBV2	TRBJ2-2	ASREGQGRIGELF
TRBV4-3	TRBJ1-6	ASSQEWDSDNSPLH
TRBV7-9	TRBJ1-1	ASSFSTGSRSDGEAF
TRBV7-9	TRBJ1-2	ASSWDRASYGYT
TRBV6-2/TRBV6-3	TRBJ2-6	ASSYAGGANVLT
TRBV7-6	TRBJ2-7	ASSLGNGTESSYEQY
TRBV11-2	TRBJ1-1	ASSSIGVAEAF
TRBV12-3/TRBV12-4	TRBJ2-1	ASRRGGIEDEQF
TRBV12-3/TRBV12-4	TRBJ1-4	ASSFIGLGIEKLF
TRBV13	TRBJ1-2	ASSLGREAGYT
TRBV7-2	TRBJ2-1	ASSPSRISGGYNEQF
TRBV11-1	TRBJ2-1	ASSLGRGPWDEQF